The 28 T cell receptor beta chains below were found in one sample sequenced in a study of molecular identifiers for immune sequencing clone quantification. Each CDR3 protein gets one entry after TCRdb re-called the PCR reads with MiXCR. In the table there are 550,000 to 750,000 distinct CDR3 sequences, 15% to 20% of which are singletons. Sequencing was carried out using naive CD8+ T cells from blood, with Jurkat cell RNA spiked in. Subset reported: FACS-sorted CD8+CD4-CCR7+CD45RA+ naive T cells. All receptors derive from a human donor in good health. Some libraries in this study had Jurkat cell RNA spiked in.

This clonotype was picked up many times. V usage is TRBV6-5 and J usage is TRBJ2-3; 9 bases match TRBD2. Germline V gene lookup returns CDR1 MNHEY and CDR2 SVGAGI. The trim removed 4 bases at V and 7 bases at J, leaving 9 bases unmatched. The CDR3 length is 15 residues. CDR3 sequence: CASSSGTSLANTQYF. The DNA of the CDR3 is TGTGCCAGCAGTTCAGGGACTAGCTTGGCAAATACGCAGTATTTT.

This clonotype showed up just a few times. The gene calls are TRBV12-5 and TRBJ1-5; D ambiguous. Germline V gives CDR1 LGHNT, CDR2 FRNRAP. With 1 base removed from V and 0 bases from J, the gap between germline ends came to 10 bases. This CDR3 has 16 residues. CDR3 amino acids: CASGLAGDYSNQPQHF. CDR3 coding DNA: TGTGCTAGTGGTTTGGCGGGCGATTATAGCAATCAGCCCCAGCATTTT.

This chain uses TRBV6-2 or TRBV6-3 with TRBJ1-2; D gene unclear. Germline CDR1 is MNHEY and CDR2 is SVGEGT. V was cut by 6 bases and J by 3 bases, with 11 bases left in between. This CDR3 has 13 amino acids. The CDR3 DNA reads TGTGCCAGCAGAACGACGGACTACTATGGCTACACCTTC. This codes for CASRTTDYYGYTF.

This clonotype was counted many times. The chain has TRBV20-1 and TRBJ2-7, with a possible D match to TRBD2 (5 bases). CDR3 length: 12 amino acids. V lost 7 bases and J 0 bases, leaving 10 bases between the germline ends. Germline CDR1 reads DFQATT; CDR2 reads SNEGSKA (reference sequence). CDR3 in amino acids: CSVRGYSYEQYF. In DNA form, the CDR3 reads TGCAGTGTTCGCGGGTACTCCTACGAGCAGTACTTC.

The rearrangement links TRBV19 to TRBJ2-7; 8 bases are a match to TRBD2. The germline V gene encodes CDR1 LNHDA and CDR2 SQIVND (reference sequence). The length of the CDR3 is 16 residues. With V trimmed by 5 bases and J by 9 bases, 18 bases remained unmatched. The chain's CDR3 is CASSLRLSGSGNGQYF. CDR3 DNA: TGTGCCAGTAGTCTGCGACTCAGCGGGAGTGGAAACGGGCAGTACTTC.

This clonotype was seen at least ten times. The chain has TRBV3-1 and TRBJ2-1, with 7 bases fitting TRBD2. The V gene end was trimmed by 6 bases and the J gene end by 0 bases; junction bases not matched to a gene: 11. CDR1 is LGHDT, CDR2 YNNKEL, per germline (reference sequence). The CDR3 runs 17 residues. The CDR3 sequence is CASSPGGSGFSYNEQFF. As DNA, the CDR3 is TGTGCCAGCAGTCCAGGAGGTAGCGGGTTCTCCTACAATGAGCAGTTCTTC.

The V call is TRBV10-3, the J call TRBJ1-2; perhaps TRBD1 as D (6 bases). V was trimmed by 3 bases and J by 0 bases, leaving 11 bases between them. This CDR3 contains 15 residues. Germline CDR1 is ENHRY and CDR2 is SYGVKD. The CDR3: CAISDGGSTNYGYTF. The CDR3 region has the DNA TGTGCCATCAGTGACGGGGGCTCAACTAACTATGGCTACACCTTC.

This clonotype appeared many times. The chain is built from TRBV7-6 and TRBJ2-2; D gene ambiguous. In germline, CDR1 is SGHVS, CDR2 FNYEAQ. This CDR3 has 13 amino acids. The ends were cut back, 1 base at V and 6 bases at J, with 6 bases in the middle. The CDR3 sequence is CASSLEASGELFF. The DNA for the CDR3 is TGTGCCAGCAGCTTAGAGGCGTCCGGGGAGCTGTTTTTT.

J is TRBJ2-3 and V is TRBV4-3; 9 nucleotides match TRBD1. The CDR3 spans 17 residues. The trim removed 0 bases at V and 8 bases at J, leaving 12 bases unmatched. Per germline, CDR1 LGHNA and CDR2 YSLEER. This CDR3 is CASSQDRRGQGAGTQYF. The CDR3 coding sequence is TGCGCCAGCAGCCAAGATCGGCGGGGACAGGGAGCAGGTACGCAGTATTTT.

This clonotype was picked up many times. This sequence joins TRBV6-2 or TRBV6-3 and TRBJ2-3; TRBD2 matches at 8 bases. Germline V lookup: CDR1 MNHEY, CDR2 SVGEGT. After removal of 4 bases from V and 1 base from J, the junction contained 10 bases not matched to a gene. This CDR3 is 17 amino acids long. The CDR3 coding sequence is TGTGCCAGCAGTTCCCTCAGCGGGGGCATACGCACAGATACGCAGTATTTT. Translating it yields CASSSLSGGIRTDTQYF.

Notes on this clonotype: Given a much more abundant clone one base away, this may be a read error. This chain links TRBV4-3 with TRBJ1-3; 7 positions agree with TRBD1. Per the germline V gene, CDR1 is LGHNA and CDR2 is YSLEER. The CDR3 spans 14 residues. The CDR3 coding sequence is TGCGCCAGCAGCCACGACAGGGCTGGAAACACCTTATATTTT. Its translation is CASSHDRAGNTLYF.

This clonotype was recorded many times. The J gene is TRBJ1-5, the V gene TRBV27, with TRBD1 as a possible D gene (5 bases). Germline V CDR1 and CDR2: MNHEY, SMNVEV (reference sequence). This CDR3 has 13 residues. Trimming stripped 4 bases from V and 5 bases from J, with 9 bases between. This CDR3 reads CASSSGLHQPQHF. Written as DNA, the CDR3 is TGTGCCAGCAGTTCAGGGCTGCATCAGCCCCAGCATTTT.

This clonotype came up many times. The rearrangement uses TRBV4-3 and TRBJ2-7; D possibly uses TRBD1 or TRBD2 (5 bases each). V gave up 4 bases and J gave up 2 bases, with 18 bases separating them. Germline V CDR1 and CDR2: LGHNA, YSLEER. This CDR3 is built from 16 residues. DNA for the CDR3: TGCGCCAGCAGCCCCGGGACCCTGGACTCCCCCTACGAGCAGTACTTC. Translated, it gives CASSPGTLDSPYEQYF.

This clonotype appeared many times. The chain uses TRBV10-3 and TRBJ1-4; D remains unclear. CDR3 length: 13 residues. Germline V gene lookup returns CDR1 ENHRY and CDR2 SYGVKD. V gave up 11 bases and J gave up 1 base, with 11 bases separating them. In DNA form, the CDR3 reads TGTGCCTCGAGGGTTGGAACTAATGAAAAACTGTTTTTT. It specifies CASRVGTNEKLFF.

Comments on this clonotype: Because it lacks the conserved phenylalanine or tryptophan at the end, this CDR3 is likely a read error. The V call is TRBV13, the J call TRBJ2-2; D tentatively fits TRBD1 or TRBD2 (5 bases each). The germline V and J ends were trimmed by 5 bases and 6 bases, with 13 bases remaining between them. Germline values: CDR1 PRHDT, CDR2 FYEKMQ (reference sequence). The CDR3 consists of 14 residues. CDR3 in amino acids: CASSTGPGAGELFL. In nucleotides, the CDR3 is TGTGCCAGCAGCACGGGACCCGGAGCCGGGGAGCTGTTTCTT.

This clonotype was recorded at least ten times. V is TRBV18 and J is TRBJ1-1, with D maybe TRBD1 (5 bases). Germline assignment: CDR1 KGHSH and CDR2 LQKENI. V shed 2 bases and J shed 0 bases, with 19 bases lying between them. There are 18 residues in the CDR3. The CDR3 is CASSPKHTAGLLNTEAFF. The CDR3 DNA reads TGTGCCAGCTCACCAAAACACACAGCAGGGCTACTGAACACTGAAGCTTTCTTT.

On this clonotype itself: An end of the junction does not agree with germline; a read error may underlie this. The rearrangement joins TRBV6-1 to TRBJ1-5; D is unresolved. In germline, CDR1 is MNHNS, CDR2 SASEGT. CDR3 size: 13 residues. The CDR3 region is CASSPDSDQPQHF. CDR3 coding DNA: TGTGCCAGCAGTCCCGATAGCGATCAGCCCCAGCATTTT.

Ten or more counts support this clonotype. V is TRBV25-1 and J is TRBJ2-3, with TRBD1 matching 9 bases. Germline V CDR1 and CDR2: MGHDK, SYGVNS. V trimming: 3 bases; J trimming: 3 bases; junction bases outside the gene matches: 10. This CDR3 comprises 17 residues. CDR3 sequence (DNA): TGTGCCAGCAGTGAGTCCACAGGGGGCTGGTTGACAGATACGCAGTATTTT. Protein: CASSESTGGWLTDTQYF.

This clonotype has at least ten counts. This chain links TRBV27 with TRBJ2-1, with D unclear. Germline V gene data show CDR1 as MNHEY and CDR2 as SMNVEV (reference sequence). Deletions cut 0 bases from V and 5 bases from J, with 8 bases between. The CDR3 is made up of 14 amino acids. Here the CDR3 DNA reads TGTGCCAGCAGTTTATCCTTCGGAGACAATGAGCAGTTCTTC. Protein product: CASSLSFGDNEQFF.

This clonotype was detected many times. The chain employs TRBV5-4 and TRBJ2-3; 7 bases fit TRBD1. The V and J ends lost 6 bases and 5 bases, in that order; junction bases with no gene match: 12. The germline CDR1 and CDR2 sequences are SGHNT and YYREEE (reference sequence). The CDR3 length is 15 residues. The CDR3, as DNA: TGTGCCAGCAACTATCCGGGACAGACTTTAGATACGCAGTATTTT. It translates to CASNYPGQTLDTQYF.

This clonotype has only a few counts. In nucleotides, the CDR3 is TGTGCCAGCAGCGTATCCGGGAACGGGGAGCTGTTTTTT. This sequence encodes CASSVSGNGELFF. The chain joins TRBV9 to TRBJ2-2; tentatively, D is TRBD2 (5 bases). V was clipped by 1 base and J by 7 bases, with 8 bases between them. The CDR3 totals 13 residues. Germline V gene sequence: CDR1 SGDLS, CDR2 YYNGEE.

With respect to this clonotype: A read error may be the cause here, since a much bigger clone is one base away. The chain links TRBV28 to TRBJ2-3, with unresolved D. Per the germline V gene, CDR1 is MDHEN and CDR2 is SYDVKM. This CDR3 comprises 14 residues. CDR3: CASSLEIGPDAQYF. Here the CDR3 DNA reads TGTGCCAGCAGTTTGGAGATTGGGCCAGATGCGCAGTATTTT. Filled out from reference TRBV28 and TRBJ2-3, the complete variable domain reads DVKVTQSSRYLVKRTGEKVFLECVQDMDHENMFWYRQDPGLGLRLIYFSYDVKMKEKGDIPEGYSVSREKKERFSLILESASTNQTSMYLCASSLEIGPDAQYFGPGTRLTVL.

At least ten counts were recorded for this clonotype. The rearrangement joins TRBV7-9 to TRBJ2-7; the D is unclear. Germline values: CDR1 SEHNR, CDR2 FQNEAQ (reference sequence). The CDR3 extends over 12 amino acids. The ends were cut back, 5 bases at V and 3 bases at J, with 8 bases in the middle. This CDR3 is CASSPNRYEQYF. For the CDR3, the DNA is TGTGCCAGCAGCCCGAATCGCTACGAGCAGTACTTC.

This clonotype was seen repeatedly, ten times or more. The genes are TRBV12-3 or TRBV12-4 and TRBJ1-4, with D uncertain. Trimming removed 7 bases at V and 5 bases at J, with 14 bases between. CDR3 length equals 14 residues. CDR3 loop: CASTPLGPNEKLFF. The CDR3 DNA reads TGTGCCAGCACCCCCCTCGGGCCGAATGAAAAACTGTTTTTT.

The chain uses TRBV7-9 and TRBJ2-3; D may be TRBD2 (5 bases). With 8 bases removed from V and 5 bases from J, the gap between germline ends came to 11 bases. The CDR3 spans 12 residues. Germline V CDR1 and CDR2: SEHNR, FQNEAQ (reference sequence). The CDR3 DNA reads TGTGCCAGCGGGAGCTCCCTAGATACGCAGTATTTT. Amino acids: CASGSSLDTQYF.

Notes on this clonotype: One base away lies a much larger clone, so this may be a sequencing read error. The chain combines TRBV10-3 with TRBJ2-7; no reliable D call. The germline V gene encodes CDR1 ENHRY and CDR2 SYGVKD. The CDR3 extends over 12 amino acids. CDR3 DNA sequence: TGTGCCATCAGTGAGTCTCCCTACGAGCGGTACTTC. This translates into CAISESPYERYF.

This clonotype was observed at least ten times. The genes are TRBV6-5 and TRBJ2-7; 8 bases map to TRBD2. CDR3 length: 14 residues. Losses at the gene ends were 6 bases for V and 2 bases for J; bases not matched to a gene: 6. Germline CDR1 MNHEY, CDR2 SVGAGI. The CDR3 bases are TGTGCCAGCAGCCCGGGGGGGTCAACCTACGAGCAGTACTTC. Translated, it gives CASSPGGSTYEQYF.

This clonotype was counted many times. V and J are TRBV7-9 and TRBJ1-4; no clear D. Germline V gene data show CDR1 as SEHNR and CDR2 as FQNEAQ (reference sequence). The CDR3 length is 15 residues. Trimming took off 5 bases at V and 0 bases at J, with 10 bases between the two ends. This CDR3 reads CASSRESSTNEKLFF. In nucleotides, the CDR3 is TGTGCCAGCAGCCGAGAGTCCTCAACTAATGAAAAACTGTTTTTT.